The clone carrying this T cell receptor (beta chain) was seen more than once but under ten times. Its antigen remains unidentified. One junction end disagrees with the germline gene, perhaps due to a read error. The data stem from a study of response to subunit inactivated influenza vaccine. TCRdb fed the RT-PCR reads into MiXCR, producing one record per CDR3 protein. The data hold about 700,000 distinct CDR3 sequences, with about 15% observed a single time. Findings and caveats of the study: Few new T cells, the authors suggested, are recruited by each seasonal influenza vaccination.

Germline values: CDR1 MNHEY, CDR2 SVGEGT. The CDR3 covers 13 residues. V gene TRBV6-2 or TRBV6-3 combines with J gene TRBJ2-3; tentatively, D is TRBD2 (6 bases). The sequenced sample was PBMCs from blood, obtained 14 to 15 days before vaccination. The clonotype was recovered from a man aged 45-65 years who received an inactivated influenza vaccine. The CDR3 sequence: CASSRGVSETQYF. The CDR3 nucleotides read TGTGCCAGCAGCCGCGGGGTATCAGAGACGCAGTATTTT.